This TCR beta chain was profiled in a study of T cells in Graves' hyperthyroidism and ophthalmopathy. Study-wide findings and caveats: Patients with ophthalmopathy were separated from those with stable hyperthyroidism by a 13 V-J model. Appearing also in blood were most of the thyroid clonotypes expanded above 0.001.

In its sample, this clonotype was seen many times. Its specificity is not known. Patients with ophthalmopathy all had a Clinical Activity Score of at least 3, a NOSPECS grade of at least 4 and duration under 3 months. Amplification of TCR beta CDR3 regions was performed using RNA transcripts as template. A first-round RT-PCR of the TCR CDR3 used the HTBI primer set. From the multiplex PCR reads, TCRdb called clonotypes with MiXCR, one entry per CDR3 protein. The repertoire holds over 500,000 distinct CDR3 sequences, with approximately 16% as singletons. This CDR3 contains 18 residues. V lost 5 bases to trimming and J lost 0 bases, with 21 bases between them. Germline loops: CDR1 SGHAT, CDR2 FQNNGV.

The rearrangement uses TRBV11-2 and TRBJ2-3; either TRBD1 or TRBD2 may fit D (5 bases each). The sequence was collected from a woman aged 25 to 45 with Graves' ophthalmopathy. Sequenced input: blood. As DNA, the CDR3 is TGTGCCAGCAGCAGGGACCGACAGAGCTTATCTAGCACAGATACGCAGTATTTT. It encodes CASSRDRQSLSSTDTQYF.